This T cell receptor (beta chain) is drawn from a study of circulating CD8 cells and anti-PD-1 response in melanoma. As for the study in general: Treatment was intravenous nivolumab at 3 mg/kg every 2 weeks.

From live CD3+CD8+TCRalphabeta+ cells, four PD-1 and/or TIGIT subsets were sorted. Germline V gives CDR1 SQVTM, CDR2 ANQGSEA. The CDR3 sequence is 13 residues long. Trimming at V came to 2 bases and at J to 7 bases, leaving 5 bases not matched to a gene. Whole-study findings and limits: Under 8% of TRB clonotypes were shared between subsets at M1.

Using 15 ng of total RNA, TCR libraries were made with the QIAseq Immune Repertoire TCR panel. TCRdb called the reads again in MiXCR, with one record for every CDR3 protein. Among hundreds of distinct CDR3 sequences listed, approximately 5.8% were seen once. By sample fraction, this clonotype is large. Its target is not known. The chain has TRBV29-1 and TRBJ2-7, with 10 bases aligning to TRBD1. The sequence was collected from a human donor with melanoma. Sample: CD8+ T cells from PBMCs, taken at baseline or after one month of anti-PD-1 therapy (not recorded which). The CDR3 reads CSVELDRGWEQYF. The CDR3, as DNA: TGCAGCGTTGAATTGGACAGGGGGTGGGAGCAGTACTTC.